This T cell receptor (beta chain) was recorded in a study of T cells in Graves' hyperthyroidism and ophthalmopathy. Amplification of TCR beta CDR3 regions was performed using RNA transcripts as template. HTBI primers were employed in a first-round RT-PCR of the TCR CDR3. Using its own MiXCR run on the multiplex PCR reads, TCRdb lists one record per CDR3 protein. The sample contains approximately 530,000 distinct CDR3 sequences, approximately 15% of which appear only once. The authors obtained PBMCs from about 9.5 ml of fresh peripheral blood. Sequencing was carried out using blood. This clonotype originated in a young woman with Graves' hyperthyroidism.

CDR3 region: CASSYSRAGNYGYTF. The CDR3 DNA follows: TGTGCCAGCAGTTACTCAAGGGCTGGCAACTATGGCTACACCTTC. The J gene is TRBJ1-2, the V gene TRBV6-2 or TRBV6-3; no firm D call. Per germline, CDR1 MNHEY and CDR2 SVGEGT. Trimming took off 0 bases at V and 2 bases at J, with 10 bases between the two ends. The CDR3 contains 15 residues.